This is a list of T cell receptor beta chains from one sample in a study of shared clonotypes between healthy human individuals. Only in-frame clones appear in the TCRdb table, and some are missing; sequencing was by immunoSEQ multiplex PCR. Of hundreds of thousands of clones listed, around 96% are singletons. Sequenced sample: naive CD8+ T cells sorted from blood. The receptors were sampled from a young woman in good health. Both conserved end residues are part of each CDR3. A D gene is named only where the DNA matches it firmly. The listing skips clone size in some rows; elsewhere it reads once, few, many or a size class.

size: -
V: TRBV28
D: -
J: TRBJ2-1
DNA: TGTGCCAGCAATCTAGTTTCTTACAATGAGCAGTTCTTC
CDR3: CASNLVSYNEQFF

size: -
V: TRBV5-1
D: TRBD2
J: TRBJ2-5
DNA: TGCGCCAGCAGTGGCGGGGGGGAGGATGAGACCCAGTACTTC
CDR3: CASSGGGEDETQYF

size: -
V: TRBV25-1
D: TRBD2
J: TRBJ2-3
DNA: TGTGCCAGCAGTTCTCACGGGACTAGCGGGAGGGGTGCAGATACGCAGTATTTT
CDR3: CASSSHGTSGRGADTQYF

size: -
V: TRBV5-6
D: -
J: TRBJ2-7
DNA: TGTGCCAGCAGTCCCGGGACGGCCTTCGAGCAGTACTTC
CDR3: CASSPGTAFEQYF

size: once
V: TRBV5-5
D: -
J: TRBJ1-5
DNA: TGTGCCAGCAGCGGCGACAGTCTAGGCAATCAGCCCCAGCATTTT
CDR3: CASSGDSLGNQPQHF

size: -
V: TRBV7-9
D: TRBD1
J: TRBJ2-7
DNA: TGTGCCAGCAGCTTAGCAGGACAGGGTCGTTGGTACGAGCAGTACTTC
CDR3: CASSLAGQGRWYEQYF

size: -
V: TRBV6-1
D: -
J: TRBJ1-5
DNA: TGTGCCAGCAGTCCGGGACGGCTTATCTCTCAGCCCCAGCATTTT
CDR3: CASSPGRLISQPQHF

size: -
V: TRBV7-3
D: -
J: TRBJ1-6
DNA: TGTGCCAGCAGCTTAGGCGAAAATTCACCCCTCCACTTT
CDR3: CASSLGENSPLHF

size: once
V: TRBV27
D: -
J: TRBJ2-7
DNA: TGTGCCAGCAGTGGGGGGAGCTACGAGCAGTACTTC
CDR3: CASSGGSYEQYF

size: -
V: TRBV19
D: TRBD2
J: TRBJ2-4
DNA: TGTGCCAGTAGTATGGGACTAGCGGGAGCCAAAAACATTCAGTACTTC
CDR3: CASSMGLAGAKNIQYF

size: -
V: TRBV19
D: TRBD2
J: TRBJ2-3
DNA: TGTGCCAGTAGTCAGTTGTTTCTGCTACTAGCGGGAGAGGGGGATACGCAGTATTTT
CDR3: CASSQLFLLLAGEGDTQYF

size: -
V: TRBV6-5
D: TRBD2
J: TRBJ2-3
DNA: TGTGCCAGCAGCTTCACTAGCGGAGTAGCCGATACGCAGTATTTT
CDR3: CASSFTSGVADTQYF

size: -
V: TRBV28
D: -
J: TRBJ2-5
DNA: TGTGCCAGCAGTTTCCCCCCTGGGGGCGAAGAGACCCAGTACTTC
CDR3: CASSFPPGGEETQYF

size: -
V: TRBV28
D: -
J: TRBJ1-1
DNA: TGTGCCAGCAGTTTAGGGCCGTCGGGTACCACTGAAGCTTTCTTT
CDR3: CASSLGPSGTTEAFF

size: -
V: TRBV28
D: TRBD1
J: TRBJ2-7
DNA: TGTGCCAGCAGAGCCGGGACAGGGGCCTACGAGCAGTACTTC
CDR3: CASRAGTGAYEQYF

size: -
V: TRBV7-9
D: -
J: TRBJ1-2
DNA: TGTGCCAGCAGCGACGACAGGCCTTCCGGCTACACCTTC
CDR3: CASSDDRPSGYTF

size: -
V: TRBV19
D: -
J: TRBJ2-2
DNA: TGTGCCAGTAGTTTGGGGGGCCAAGCACCCGGGGAGCTGTTTTTT
CDR3: CASSLGGQAPGELFF

size: few
V: TRBV28
D: -
J: TRBJ2-7
DNA: TGTGCCAGCAGCCCAGGGGCCTACGAGCAGTACTTC
CDR3: CASSPGAYEQYF

size: -
V: TRBV5-1
D: TRBD1
J: TRBJ2-2
DNA: TGCGCCAGCAGCTTGTCGGAGAGGGGGCTCGGGGAGCTGTTTTTT
CDR3: CASSLSERGLGELFF

size: -
V: TRBV13
D: -
J: TRBJ2-5
DNA: TGTGCCAGCAGCTTAGCACTTTCAGGAGAAGAGACCCAGTACTTC
CDR3: CASSLALSGEETQYF

size: -
V: TRBV28
D: -
J: TRBJ1-3
DNA: TGTGCCAGCAGTCCTACAGGGTTGGGAAACACCATATATTTT
CDR3: CASSPTGLGNTIYF

size: -
V: TRBV27
D: TRBD2
J: TRBJ2-1
DNA: TGTGCCAGCAGTTTGGGGACTAGCGGGATACGGGATGAGCAGTTCTTC
CDR3: CASSLGTSGIRDEQFF

size: -
V: TRBV2
D: -
J: TRBJ2-7
DNA: TGTGCCAGCAGTGAAGCGGAACTAGGGGTCGAGCAGTACTTC
CDR3: CASSEAELGVEQYF

size: -
V: TRBV7-9
D: -
J: TRBJ2-5
DNA: TGTGCCAGCAGCTTAGATCTGGTAGAGACCCAGTACTTC
CDR3: CASSLDLVETQYF

size: -
V: TRBV7-9
D: -
J: TRBJ1-2
DNA: TGTGCCAGCAGCTTTGAGAACAGCCAAATCTATGGCTACACCTTC
CDR3: CASSFENSQIYGYTF

size: -
V: TRBV6-9
D: -
J: TRBJ1-4
DNA: TGTGCCAGCAGTTATCCCACTCGTCTCGGGGGGCTCCTTGCAACTAATGAAAAACTGTTTTTT
CDR3: CASSYPTRLGGLLATNEKLFF

size: -
V: TRBV28
D: -
J: TRBJ2-1
DNA: TGTGCCAGCAGTCCGGCGGGCAATGAGCAGTTCTTC
CDR3: CASSPAGNEQFF

size: -
V: TRBV9
D: TRBD2
J: TRBJ2-2
DNA: TGTGCCAGCAGCGCGGGACTAGCGGGATGGACCGGGGAGCTGTTTTTT
CDR3: CASSAGLAGWTGELFF

size: -
V: TRBV19
D: -
J: TRBJ2-1
DNA: TGTGCCAGTAGTATAGTTGCCAGGGCTTATGAGCAGTTCTTC
CDR3: CASSIVARAYEQFF

size: -
V: TRBV7-2
D: -
J: TRBJ2-7
DNA: TGTGCCAGCAGCCCGGGGCCAACCTACGAGCAGTACTTC
CDR3: CASSPGPTYEQYF

size: -
V: TRBV19
D: -
J: TRBJ2-1
DNA: TGTGCCAGTAGCCCTTATGGAGGGCCCCGTGAGCAGTTCTTC
CDR3: CASSPYGGPREQFF

size: -
V: TRBV27
D: -
J: TRBJ1-5
DNA: TGTGCCAGCAGTTTCGGGCTAAATCAGCCCCAGCATTTT
CDR3: CASSFGLNQPQHF

size: -
V: TRBV14
D: -
J: TRBJ1-4
DNA: TGTGCCAGCAGCCAAGTACGGTTGGCTAATGAAAAACTGTTTTTT
CDR3: CASSQVRLANEKLFF

size: -
V: TRBV10-3
D: TRBD1
J: TRBJ2-7
DNA: TGTGCCATCAGCTTAACCCGGGACAGTTTTTACGAGCAGTACTTC
CDR3: CAISLTRDSFYEQYF

size: -
V: TRBV5-1
D: -
J: TRBJ2-1
DNA: TGCGCCAGCAGCCCTCCAGGAAGCTCCTACAATGAGCAGTTCTTC
CDR3: CASSPPGSSYNEQFF

size: -
V: TRBV6-1
D: -
J: TRBJ2-7
DNA: TGTGCCAGCAGTGAATCAGGTTTAAACGGGTTATACGAGCAGTACTTC
CDR3: CASSESGLNGLYEQYF

size: -
V: TRBV27
D: TRBD1
J: TRBJ2-7
DNA: TGTGCCAGCAGTTGGGACAGAAAATACGAGCAGTACTTC
CDR3: CASSWDRKYEQYF

size: -
V: TRBV27
D: TRBD2
J: TRBJ2-7
DNA: TGTGCCAGCAGTATAGGACTAGCGGGAGCCCACGAGCAGTACTTC
CDR3: CASSIGLAGAHEQYF

size: -
V: TRBV11-2
D: -
J: TRBJ2-7
DNA: TGTGCCAGCAGCCCGAGTGGGGAGGAGGGCTCCTACGAGCAGTACTTC
CDR3: CASSPSGEEGSYEQYF